Listed here are 15 T cell receptor beta chains from one sample, sequenced in a study of T-cell memory formation after mild COVID-19. TCRdb itself ran the 5' RACE reads through MiXCR, one entry per CDR3 protein. The sample holds approximately 300,000 distinct CDR3 sequences, approximately 19% seen once. The sequenced material came from PBMCs or a T cell subset sorted from them (not recorded which). The receptors stem from a man between 18 and 29 years old who had mild COVID-19 (a few samples of this study predate the infection). Cell type and time point are not known.

The J gene is TRBJ2-3, the V gene TRBV4-1; possibly TRBD1 for D (5 bases). There are 15 residues in the CDR3. V gave up 4 bases and J gave up 2 bases, with 13 bases separating them. The germline V gene has CDR1 MGHRA and CDR2 YSYEKL. CDR3 DNA sequence: TGCGCCAGCAGCCGGGCTGGGGCCCCCACAGATACGCAGTATTTT. Translated, it gives CASSRAGAPTDTQYF.

This clonotype turned up a few times. The chain employs TRBV6-5 and TRBJ2-3; TRBD2 matches at 9 bases. Looked up from germline, CDR1 is MNHEY and CDR2 is SVGAGI. After removal of 6 bases from V and 6 bases from J, the junction contained 10 bases not matched to a gene. The CDR3 has 15 amino acids. The CDR3 DNA reads as TGTGCCAGCAGACCCTTTAGCGGGGGACGCGATACGCAGTATTTT. As protein: CASRPFSGGRDTQYF.

The chain carries TRBV7-2 and TRBJ2-3; 8 bases align to TRBD2. The CDR3 consists of 16 residues. Germline loops: CDR1 SGHTA, CDR2 FQGNSA. The V segment lost 4 bases and the J segment 6 bases; nucleotides outside the gene matches: 12. This CDR3 reads CASSSIGGSGVDTQYF. Written as DNA, the CDR3 is TGTGCCAGCAGCTCAATCGGGGGTAGCGGGGTCGATACGCAGTATTTT. The whole variable domain, remainder taken from reference TRBV7-2 and TRBJ2-3, is GAGVSQSPSNKVTEKGKDVELRCDPISGHTALYWYRQSLGQGLEFLIYFQGNSAPDKSGLPSDRFSAERTGGSVSTLTIQRTQQEDSAVYLCASSSIGGSGVDTQYFGPGTRLTVL.

This rearrangement joins TRBV19 to TRBJ2-7, with 8 bases that match TRBD2. V shed 9 bases, J shed 1 base, and the junction held 14 bases outside the gene matches. CDR3 length: 16 amino acids. Germline CDR1 LNHDA, CDR2 SQIVND (reference sequence). The CDR3 loop is CASAGGVGIASYEQYF. In DNA form, the CDR3 reads TGTGCCAGCGCCGGGGGGGTCGGAATAGCGTCCTACGAGCAGTACTTC.

The rearrangement links TRBV20-1 to TRBJ1-2; 9 bases line up with TRBD1. The CDR3 covers 15 residues. V trimming: 0 bases; J trimming: 1 base; junction bases outside the gene matches: 3. The germline gives CDR1 DFQATT, CDR2 SNEGSKA (reference sequence). The CDR3 sequence is CSARDPTGGNYGYTF. The CDR3 DNA sequence: TGCAGTGCTAGAGATCCGACAGGGGGTAACTATGGCTACACCTTC.

V and J are TRBV12-3 or TRBV12-4 and TRBJ2-7; tentatively, D is TRBD2 (6 bases). This CDR3 is 14 amino acids long. Between the trimmed V and J ends, which lost 3 bases and 0 bases, there was a span of 9 bases. The CDR3 spells CASSFGGISYEQYF. In nucleotides, the CDR3 is TGTGCCAGCAGTTTCGGGGGAATCTCCTACGAGCAGTACTTC.

Only a few counts were recorded for this clonotype. The gene calls are TRBV5-1 and TRBJ1-4, with 8 bases that match TRBD1. Germline loops: CDR1 SGHRS, CDR2 YFSETQ. This CDR3 comprises 13 residues. V dropped 4 bases and J dropped 10; count of bases not matched to a gene: 6. Here the CDR3 reads CASSLGQGGKLFF. CDR3 bases: TGCGCCAGCAGCCTAGGACAGGGAGGAAAACTGTTTTTT.

This chain connects TRBV6-5 to TRBJ1-5; D is ambiguous. CDR1 MNHEY and CDR2 SVGAGI come from the germline V gene. V lost 5 bases and J 0 bases, leaving 11 bases between the germline ends. The CDR3 sequence is 15 residues long. CDR3: CASSQAIYSNQPQHF. In DNA form, the CDR3 reads TGTGCCAGCAGTCAGGCCATTTATAGCAATCAGCCCCAGCATTTT.

V is TRBV25-1 and J is TRBJ2-1; no reliable D call. V was pared by 1 base and J by 8 bases, with 3 bases between. Germline CDR1 and CDR2: MGHDK and SYGVNS. The CDR3 covers 11 residues. CDR3 loop: CASSEFYEQFF. The CDR3, as DNA: TGTGCCAGCAGTGAATTCTATGAGCAGTTCTTC.

This clonotype turned up a few times. V gene TRBV5-6 combines with J gene TRBJ2-7; perhaps TRBD1 as D (6 bases). The V end lost 5 bases, the J end lost 4 bases, and 10 bases lay between the germline ends. The CDR3 covers 12 residues. CDR1 SGHDT and CDR2 YYEEEE come from the germline V gene. CDR3: CASSRDKYEQYV. The CDR3 nucleotides are TGTGCCAGCAGTCGGGACAAATACGAGCAGTACGTC.

This rearrangement joins TRBV6-5 to TRBJ2-3; D is unclear. Germline V gene sequence: CDR1 MNHEY, CDR2 SVGAGI. Between the trimmed V and J ends, which lost 4 bases and 2 bases, there was a span of 7 bases. This CDR3 has 13 residues. The CDR3 is CASSFGPTDTQYF. CDR3 DNA: TGTGCCAGCAGTTTTGGGCCCACAGATACGCAGTATTTT.

The chain combines TRBV7-9 with TRBJ1-6, with TRBD1 matching 8 bases. Germline CDR1 SEHNR, CDR2 FQNEAQ (reference sequence). With 4 bases clipped from V and 9 bases from J, the junction kept 8 bases outside the gene matches. The CDR3 is made up of 15 amino acids. The CDR3 DNA reads as TGTGCCAGCAGCTGGGGGACAGGTGTGGCTTCACCCCTCCACTTT. Translation: CASSWGTGVASPLHF.

A few counts support this clonotype. The chain is built from TRBV4-1 and TRBJ1-5, with a possible D match to TRBD1 (5 bases). Between the trimmed V and J ends, which lost 4 bases and 6 bases, there was a span of 13 bases. The CDR3 length is 14 residues. The V gene's germline CDR1 is MGHRA and CDR2 YSYEKL. CDR3 residues: CASSPPGGAQPQHF. CDR3 bases: TGCGCCAGCAGCCCTCCGGGAGGGGCTCAGCCCCAGCATTTT.

A few counts support this clonotype. V usage is TRBV6-1 and J usage is TRBJ2-7, with a tentative D call TRBD2 (6 bases). Trimming shortened V by 6 bases and J by 4 bases, and 16 bases separated the two germline ends. Looked up from germline, CDR1 is MNHNS and CDR2 is SASEGT. The CDR3 is 14 amino acids. The CDR3 protein is CASRRDPSLYEQYF. CDR3 sequence (DNA): TGTGCCAGCAGGCGGGACCCCTCTTTATACGAGCAGTACTTC.

This clonotype was detected only a few times. This chain joins TRBV5-1 and TRBJ2-3, with 8 bases identical to TRBD2. Germline V CDR1 and CDR2: SGHRS, YFSETQ. Trimming at V came to 4 bases and at J to 4 bases, leaving 11 bases not matched to a gene. The CDR3 length is 16 residues. This CDR3 is CASSQANSGVADTQYF. CDR3 DNA sequence: TGCGCCAGCAGCCAGGCAAATAGCGGGGTGGCAGATACGCAGTATTTT.